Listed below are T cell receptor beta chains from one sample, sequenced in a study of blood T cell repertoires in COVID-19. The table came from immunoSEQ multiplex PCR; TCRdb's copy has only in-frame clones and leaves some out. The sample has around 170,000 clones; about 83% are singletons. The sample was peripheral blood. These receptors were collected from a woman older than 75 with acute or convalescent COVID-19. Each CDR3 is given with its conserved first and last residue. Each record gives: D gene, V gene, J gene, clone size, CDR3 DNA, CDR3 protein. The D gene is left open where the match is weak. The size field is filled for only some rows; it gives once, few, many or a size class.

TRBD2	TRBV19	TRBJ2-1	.	TGTGCCAGTAGGGGACTAGCGGGAGGGGAGAATGAGCAGTTCTTC	CASRGLAGGENEQFF
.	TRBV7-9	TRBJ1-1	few	TGTGCCAGCAGGGCAGGCAGGTTGAACACTGAAGCTTTCTTT	CASRAGRLNTEAFF
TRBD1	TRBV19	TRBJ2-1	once	TGTGCCAGTAGTCCGGGACAGGGTGGCCATGAGCAGTTCTTC	CASSPGQGGHEQFF
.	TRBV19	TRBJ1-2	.	TGTGCCAGTAGTGGGGCTAGGGACTACACCTTC	CASSGARDYTF
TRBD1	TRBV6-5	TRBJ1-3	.	TGTGCCAGCAGTTCCTCAGGGGGCTCTGGAAACACCATATATTTT	CASSSSGGSGNTIYF
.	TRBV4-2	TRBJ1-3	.	TGTGCCAGCAGCCCCGACTGGGGAGTCTCTGGAAACACCATATATTTT	CASSPDWGVSGNTIYF
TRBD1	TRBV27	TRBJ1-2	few	TGTGCCAGCAGTTTATCGGGACAGGGGGCCGGTGGCTACACCTTC	CASSLSGQGAGGYTF
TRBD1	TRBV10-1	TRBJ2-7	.	TGCGCCAGCAGTGATAGCCGGGACAGGGGAGAGGACGAGCAGTACTTC	CASSDSRDRGEDEQYF
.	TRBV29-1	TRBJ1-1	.	TGCAGCGTTGTACAGGGAAGCGCTGAAGCTTTCTTT	CSVVQGSAEAFF
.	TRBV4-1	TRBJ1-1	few	TGCGCCAGCAGCCCCCTCGCAGGGGAAAGGAGGAACACTGAAGCTTTCTTT	CASSPLAGERRNTEAFF
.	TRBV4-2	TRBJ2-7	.	TGTGCCAGCAGCCAGAGCGTTGCGAGCTCCTACGAGCAGTACTTC	CASSQSVASSYEQYF
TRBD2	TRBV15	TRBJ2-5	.	TGTGCCACCAGCCATAGCGGGGGGTCGGAGACCCAGTACTTC	CATSHSGGSETQYF
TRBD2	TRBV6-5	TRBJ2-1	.	TGTGCCAGCAGTTGGGAGGGAAGAGTGATCAATGAGCAGTTCTTC	CASSWEGRVINEQFF
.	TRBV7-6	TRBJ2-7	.	TGTGCCAGCAGCTTAGAGGCAGGGGTAATGAACGAGCAGTACTTC	CASSLEAGVMNEQYF
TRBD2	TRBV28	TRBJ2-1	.	TGTGCCAGCAGTGTCTTTAGCGGGAGCTTCTACAATGAGCAGTTCTTC	CASSVFSGSFYNEQFF
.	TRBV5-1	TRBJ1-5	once	TGCGCCAGCAGCTTGGGGCAGGGTGTTCAGCCCCAGCATTTT	CASSLGQGVQPQHF
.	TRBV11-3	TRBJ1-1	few	TGTGCCAGCAGCTACGGGACTGGGGTGTCCGAAGCTTTCTTT	CASSYGTGVSEAFF
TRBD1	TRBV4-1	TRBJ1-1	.	TGCGCCAGCAGCCCCTTCAGTCAGGGGGCGAGTGAAGCTTTCTTT	CASSPFSQGASEAFF
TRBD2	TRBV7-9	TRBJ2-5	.	TGTGCCAGCAACTTGGGGGGAGGGGAGGAGACCCAGTACTTC	CASNLGGGEETQYF
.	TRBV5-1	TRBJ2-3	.	TGCGCCAGCAGCTTGGGCCTCACGGGTACTAACACAGATACGCAGTATTTT	CASSLGLTGTNTDTQYF
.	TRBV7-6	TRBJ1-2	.	TGTGCCAGCAGCCCGATGGAGAGGGATGGCTACACCTTC	CASSPMERDGYTF
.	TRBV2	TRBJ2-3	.	TGTGCCAGACCAGGTGCCCGGGATACGCAGTATTTT	CARPGARDTQYF
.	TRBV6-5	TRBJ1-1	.	TGTGCCAGCAGTTGGGCGGGGGGGGACACTGAAGCTTTCTTT	CASSWAGGDTEAFF
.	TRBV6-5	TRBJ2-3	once	TGTGCCAGCAGTTTGGGGGCGCGGTTAGATACGCAGTATTTT	CASSLGARLDTQYF
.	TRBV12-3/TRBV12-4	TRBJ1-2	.	TGTGCCAGCAGTTTTGGGGGGTGGTATGGCTACACCTTC	CASSFGGWYGYTF
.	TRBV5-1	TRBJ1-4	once	TGCGCCAGCAGCGTCCAGTTAAATGAAAAACTGTTTTTT	CASSVQLNEKLFF
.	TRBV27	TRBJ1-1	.	TGTGCCAGCAGTTTAGCAGCGATGAACACTGAAGCTTTCTTT	CASSLAAMNTEAFF
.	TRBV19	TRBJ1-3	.	TGTGCCAGTAGTGTCTTTTCTGGAAACACCATATATTTT	CASSVFSGNTIYF
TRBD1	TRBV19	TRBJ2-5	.	TGTGCCAGTAGTGTGGCAGGGGGATACCAAGAGACCCAGTACTTC	CASSVAGGYQETQYF
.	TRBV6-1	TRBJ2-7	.	TGTGCCAGCAGTGAGGGGACAGCCCGGGGGGAGCAGTACTTC	CASSEGTARGEQYF
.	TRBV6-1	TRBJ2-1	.	TGTGCCAGCAGTGAAGGGGCAGGGTCCAATGAGCAGTTCTTC	CASSEGAGSNEQFF
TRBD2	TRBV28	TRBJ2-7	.	TGTGCCAGCAGTTATTTGGGGGGGACCTACGAGCAGTACTTC	CASSYLGGTYEQYF
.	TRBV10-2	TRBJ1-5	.	TGCGCCAGCAGTGCCGGGAACAATCAGCCCCAGCATTTT	CASSAGNNQPQHF
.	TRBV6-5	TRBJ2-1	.	TGTGCCAGCAGTAGAGGAGGGACGAATGAGCAGTTCTTC	CASSRGGTNEQFF
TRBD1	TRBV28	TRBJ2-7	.	TGTGCCAGCAGGCCGACAGGGTCAACCTACGAGCAGTACTTC	CASRPTGSTYEQYF
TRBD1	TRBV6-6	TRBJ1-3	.	TGTGCCAGCAGGGGCCGGGACAGGGGAAACACCATATATTTT	CASRGRDRGNTIYF
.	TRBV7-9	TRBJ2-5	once	TGTGCCAGCAGCTCCCCCCAGGGTCAAGAGACCCAGTACTTC	CASSSPQGQETQYF
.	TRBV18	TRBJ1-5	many	TGTGCCAGCTGTCCGGGGGAAAATCAGCCCCAGCATTTT	CASCPGENQPQHF
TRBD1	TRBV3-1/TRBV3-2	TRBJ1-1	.	TGTGCCAGCAGCATCCGACAGGGGAACACTGAAGCTTTCTTT	CASSIRQGNTEAFF
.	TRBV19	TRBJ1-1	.	TGTGCCAGTATCGGCAGGTTGAACACTGAAGCTTTCTTT	CASIGRLNTEAFF
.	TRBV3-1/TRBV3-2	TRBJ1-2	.	TGTGCCAGCAGCCCCGAGGGCAGTTCGGGTGGCTACACCTTC	CASSPEGSSGGYTF
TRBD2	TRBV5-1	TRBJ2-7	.	TGCGCCAGCAGCCCGACGGGGGGGAGGTACGAGCAGTACTTC	CASSPTGGRYEQYF
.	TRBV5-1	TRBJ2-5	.	TGCGCCAGCAGCCAACTTCAAGAGACCCAGTACTTC	CASSQLQETQYF
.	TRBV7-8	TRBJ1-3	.	TGTGCCAGCAGCTTAACTACGGGAAACACCATATATTTT	CASSLTTGNTIYF
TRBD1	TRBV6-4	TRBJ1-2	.	TGTGCCAGCAGTCAGGGGACAGGGGGAATCTATGGCTACACCTTC	CASSQGTGGIYGYTF